Listed below are T cell receptor beta chains from one sample, sequenced in a study of T cells in Graves' hyperthyroidism and ophthalmopathy. MiXCR was run by TCRdb on the multiplex PCR reads, yielding one entry per CDR3 protein. Seen here are a few hundred thousand distinct CDR3 sequences, roughly 14% observed once, and the top ten hold about 7%. Sequencing was performed on blood. These receptors came from a woman aged 25 to 39 with Graves' hyperthyroidism. CDR3s include the opening cysteine and the closing phenylalanine or tryptophan. Fields, in order: J gene, D gene, clone size, V gene, CDR3 DNA, CDR3 protein. A D gene is named only where the DNA matches it firmly. Expanded clones are given a class, and other clones once, few, many or no size at all.

TRBJ1-1 . . TRBV6-5 TGTGCCAGCAGTTACTCCCCAGGTCCTAACACTGAAGCTTTCTTT CASSYSPGPNTEAFF
TRBJ2-1 . . TRBV5-5 TGTGCCAGCAGCTTGTTTCTAGCTAGCTACAATGAGCAGTTCTTC CASSLFLASYNEQFF
TRBJ2-1 TRBD1 . TRBV14 TGTGCCAGCAGCTGGACAGGGGTTGAGCAGTTCTTC CASSWTGVEQFF
TRBJ2-2 . many TRBV18 TGTGCCAGCTCACCAAGGCCGGGCACCGGGGAGCTGTTTTTT CASSPRPGTGELFF
TRBJ1-2 . few TRBV5-1 TGCGCCAGCAGCGTGAGTATAGGGGACAACTATGGCTACACCTTC CASSVSIGDNYGYTF
TRBJ2-5 . many TRBV7-2 TGTGCCAGCAGCTTAGACGGGACGCCCCAAGAGACCCAGTACTTC CASSLDGTPQETQYF
TRBJ1-3 . . TRBV12-3/TRBV12-4 TGTGCCAGCAGCCTATACAAAGGAGGGGGAGCGGGAAACACCATATATTTT CASSLYKGGGAGNTIYF
TRBJ2-7 TRBD2 . TRBV20-1 TGCAGTGCTAGAGATCGGGGGGTCGTCGAGCAGTACTTC CSARDRGVVEQYF
TRBJ2-3 . many TRBV6-1 TGTGCCAGCAGTTATTTAGCGGCCAGCACAGATACGCAGTATTTT CASSYLAASTDTQYF
TRBJ2-3 . many TRBV7-9 TGTGCCAGCAGCTTAGTAGTTTCCGCAGATACGCAGTATTTT CASSLVVSADTQYF
TRBJ2-7 TRBD2 many TRBV20-1 TGCAGTGCTAGAGCTCGGACTAGCGGGTACGAGCAGTACTTC CSARARTSGYEQYF
TRBJ1-5 . . TRBV11-2 TGTGCCAGCAGCTCCGACAGGCGTCAGCCCCAGCATTTT CASSSDRRQPQHF
TRBJ2-5 . . TRBV5-1 TGCGCCAGCAGCGATCTGGGGGACTTTCAAGAGACCCAGTACTTC CASSDLGDFQETQYF
TRBJ1-3 . many TRBV28 TGTGCCAGCACCGCACCCAGGGCGGCCTCTGGAAACACCATATATTTT CASTAPRAASGNTIYF
TRBJ2-6 . few TRBV6-1 TGTGCCAGCAGTTCCCAGGGTGGGGCCAACGTCCTGACTTTC CASSSQGGANVLTF
TRBJ2-4 . . TRBV3-1 TGTGCCAGCAGCCAAGATATGGTGACAAAAAACATTCAGTACTTC CASSQDMVTKNIQYF
TRBJ2-1 TRBD2 many TRBV12-3/TRBV12-4 TGTGCCAGCAGTTTTATCCTAACTAGCGGATTTAGTTACAATGAGCAGTTCTTC CASSFILTSGFSYNEQFF
TRBJ1-1 . . TRBV28 TGTGCCAGCACTCAGGGGAACACTGAAGCTTTCTTT CASTQGNTEAFF